The 7 T cell receptor beta chains given below trace back to one sample, sequenced in a study of blood T cell repertoires in COVID-19. Clones were sequenced by immunoSEQ multiplex PCR, and TCRdb holds only the in-frame ones, with some missing. There are fewer than 200,000 clones in the sample; 80% to 90% occur only once, and around 20% lies in the top ten. Sequencing was done on a sample of peripheral blood. All receptors derive from a man aged 65 to 79 with active or convalescent COVID-19.

This clone appeared a few times. The genes are TRBV2 and TRBJ1-3; TRBD1 agrees at 9 bases. Trimming at V came to 5 bases and at J to 6 bases, leaving 5 bases not matched to a gene. Germline values: CDR1 SNHLY, CDR2 FYNNEI. The CDR3 runs 14 residues. Written as DNA, the CDR3 is TGTGCCAGCAGTCTTACAGGGGGCGAAAACACCATATATTTT. Its protein is CASSLTGGENTIYF.

V is TRBV5-5 and J is TRBJ1-2; the D is unclear. Trimming removed 0 bases at V and 5 bases at J, with 11 bases between. The CDR3 covers 14 residues. CDR1 and CDR2 (germline): SGHKS, YYEKEE (reference sequence). CDR3 region: CASSLGGSEYGYTF. The CDR3 bases are TGTGCCAGCAGCTTGGGCGGCAGTGAGTATGGCTACACCTTC.

This chain links TRBV11-1 with TRBJ2-1; TRBD1 is a possible D gene (5 bases). Trimming removed 3 bases from V and 5 bases from J, with 11 bases in between. Germline loops: CDR1 SGHAT, CDR2 FQDESV (reference sequence). This CDR3 has 14 amino acids. CDR3 amino acids: CASSLGRVDNEQFF. The CDR3 region has the DNA TGTGCCAGCAGCTTGGGCAGGGTGGACAATGAGCAGTTCTTC.

This rearrangement joins TRBV28 to TRBJ2-5; D may be TRBD2 (6 bases). The CDR3 totals 15 residues. V shed 5 bases and J shed 2 bases, with 15 bases lying between them. Germline CDR1 is MDHEN and CDR2 is SYDVKM. CDR3 loop: CASSDRTNPQETQYF. The CDR3 region has the DNA TGTGCCAGCAGTGACCGGACTAACCCACAAGAGACCCAGTACTTC.

V and J are TRBV28 and TRBJ1-5; D is unclear. Trimming pared 1 base from V and 4 bases from J, leaving 17 bases between. CDR1 is MDHEN, CDR2 SYDVKM, per germline. This CDR3 comprises 17 residues. In DNA, the CDR3 is TGTGCCAGCAGTTTATTTTTGGTCAGGAACCTGAATCAGCCCCAGCATTTT. Translated, it gives CASSLFLVRNLNQPQHF.

This chain connects TRBV6-6 to TRBJ1-5; D is perhaps TRBD1 (5 bases). V lost 0 bases to trimming and J lost 5 bases, with 14 bases between them. The length of the CDR3 is 16 residues. Germline V gene data show CDR1 as MNHNY and CDR2 as SVGAGI (reference sequence). DNA of the CDR3: TGTGCCAGCAGTTACTCTACAGGCGGTTTTGATCAGCCCCAGCATTTT. This sequence encodes CASSYSTGGFDQPQHF.

The V and J genes are TRBV19 and TRBJ2-5; D is possibly TRBD1 (6 bases). Looked up from germline, CDR1 is LNHDA and CDR2 is SQIVND (reference sequence). V was clipped by 5 bases and J by 1 base, with 14 bases between them. CDR3 length equals 15 residues. The CDR3 spells CASSDGGQRQETQYF. For the CDR3, the DNA is TGTGCCAGTAGTGATGGGGGACAACGCCAAGAGACCCAGTACTTC.